Listed below are T cell receptor beta chains from one sample, sequenced in a study of cytomegalovirus exposure and HLA in healthy donors. Produced via immunoSEQ multiplex PCR; TCRdb's table is partial and in-frame only. The repertoire holds 140,000 to 150,000 clones, approximately 90% seen once, with around 0.7% in the top ten. The specimen was PBMCs. The receptors shown here come from a young man in good health and CMV-seronegative. Both conserved end residues are part of each CDR3. Each record gives: CDR3 DNA, CDR3 protein, V gene, D gene, J gene, clone size. A D gene is named only where the DNA matches it firmly. Clone size is not always given. Where it is, it says once, few, many or a class for expanded clones.

TGTGCCAGCAGTCCGTGGGACAGGGTTAATGAAAAACTGTTTTTT,CASSPWDRVNEKLFF,TRBV27,TRBD1,TRBJ1-4,once
TGTGCCAGCAGCCTGGGACAGGTCTTAAATGAAAAACTGTTTTTT,CASSLGQVLNEKLFF,TRBV7-9,TRBD1,TRBJ1-4,-
TGTGCCAGCAGCCATACCGGGACAGCGCTATCCTATGGCTACACCTTC,CASSHTGTALSYGYTF,TRBV9,TRBD1,TRBJ1-2,once
TGTGCCATCAGTGAGAGACAGGGGGCGGCCTCTGGAAACACCATATATTTT,CAISERQGAASGNTIYF,TRBV10-3,TRBD1,TRBJ1-3,-
TGTGCCAGCAGCTCGACCCGGGACAGACTACCAAACTATGGCTACACCTTC,CASSSTRDRLPNYGYTF,TRBV11-2,TRBD1,TRBJ1-2,-
TGTGCCAGCAGGGGGACAGGCTATGGTGAGCAGTTCTTC,CASRGTGYGEQFF,TRBV6-1,TRBD1,TRBJ2-1,-
TGTGCCAGCAGTTTCGGGGGGGGGCCGGATGAGACCCAGTACTTC,CASSFGGGPDETQYF,TRBV6-5,TRBD2,TRBJ2-5,-
TGCAGCGTTGATTTCCCGGGGAGAGGGAACTATGGCTACACCTTC,CSVDFPGRGNYGYTF,TRBV29-1,-,TRBJ1-2,-
TGCGCCAGCCGCTTTCTAGCGGGAGGGCTCGATGAGCAGTTCTTC,CASRFLAGGLDEQFF,TRBV5-1,TRBD2,TRBJ2-1,-
TGTGCCAGCAGCGTAGGGTACCAGTCGGGCTACACCTTC,CASSVGYQSGYTF,TRBV9,-,TRBJ1-2,-
TGTGCCAGCAGTCGCCCGGGACAGGTGGCGCAGACCCAGTACTTC,CASSRPGQVAQTQYF,TRBV6-6,TRBD1,TRBJ2-5,-